This TCR beta chain emerged from a study of patients and donors after allogeneic stem cell transplantation (dated by TCRdb to the early 2020s). The method behind the library was RT-PCR. Reads for this sample came from a NextSeq 550. The raw public data were reprocessed by TCRdb itself: fastp quality trimming at Q25, MiXCR clonotype calling, in-frame beta chains only. For every CDR3 protein sequence, its rows merge into one entry that carries the most common genes and DNA. This sample has tens of thousands of distinct CDR3 sequences in its table, and about 26% of those were observed once. The ten largest make up about 25% of the sample. For this clonotype: Its specific antigen is unknown. Base-call qualities are not available, and no considerably larger clone is one nucleotide away.

The CDR3 holds 15 amino acids from the cysteine to the phenylalanine. Here the CDR3 DNA is all that survives: 45 bases in frame from base 1. Germline trimming amounts to 8 bases on V and 9 bases on J, with 13 as the count of junction bases outside the gene matches. CDR1 and CDR2, per the germline V gene (reference sequence), are MNHEY and SMNVEV. This receptor was taken from a human donor who was either an allogeneic HSCT recipient or a stem cell or donor lymphocyte infusion donor (not recorded which). It is not recorded whose cells these are; they may come from a transplant donor. The chain was built from TRBV27 and TRBJ2-1, with 10 middle bases fitting TRBD1. The sample comprised blood, either unsorted or a sorted T cell fraction (not recorded which). CDR3 region: CASAPAGTGVREQFF. The DNA sequence reads TGTGCCAGCGCCCCAGCAGGGACAGGGGTACGTGAGCAGTTCTTC.